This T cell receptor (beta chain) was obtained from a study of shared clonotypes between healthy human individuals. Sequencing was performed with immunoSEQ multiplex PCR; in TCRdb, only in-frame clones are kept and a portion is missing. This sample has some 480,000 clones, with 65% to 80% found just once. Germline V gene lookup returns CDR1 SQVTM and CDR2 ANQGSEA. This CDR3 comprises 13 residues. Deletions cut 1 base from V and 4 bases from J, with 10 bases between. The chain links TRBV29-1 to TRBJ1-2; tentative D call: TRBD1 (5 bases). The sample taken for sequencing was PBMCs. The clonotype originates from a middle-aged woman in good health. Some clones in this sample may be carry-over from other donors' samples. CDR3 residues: CSVEVGDSYGYTF. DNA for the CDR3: TGCAGCGTTGAAGTGGGGGATTCCTATGGCTACACCTTC.